This passage covers 20 T cell receptor beta chains from one sample sequenced in a study of shared clonotypes between healthy human individuals. Positively selected for CCR7, the CD45RO-negative cells used as naive CD8 cells excluded terminally differentiated effector memory CD45RA+ cells. Clones were sequenced by immunoSEQ multiplex PCR, and TCRdb holds only the in-frame ones, with some missing. The profile shows over 2,000,000 clones, just over 90% of them singletons. Sample: naive CD8+ T cells from PBMCs. The receptors were sampled from a man aged 18 to 35 in good health. Some clones in this sample may be carry-over from other donors' samples.

V is TRBV30 and J is TRBJ2-7; D call uncertain. The CDR3 consists of 14 residues. Trimming left V 1 base short and J 6 bases short, with 16 bases between. Per the germline V gene, CDR1 is GTSNPN and CDR2 is SVGIG (reference sequence). CDR3 in DNA: TGTGCCTGGAGTGCCGCCATCGTCCCGTCCGAGCAGTACTTC. Its translation is CAWSAAIVPSEQYF.

V usage is TRBV21-1 and J usage is TRBJ1-2; TRBD1, the D gene given by the table, was not confirmed from the DNA. TRBV21-1 constitutes a pseudogene. The CDR3 spans 15 residues. The CDR3 sequence is CASSTLSRDRVSYTF. CDR3 bases: TGTGCCAGCAGCACTCTGTCCCGGGACAGGGTTAGCTACACCTTC.

The chain carries TRBV5-6 and TRBJ2-7, with 7 bases aligning to TRBD2. This CDR3 region has 13 residues. CDR1 is SGHDT, CDR2 YYEEEE, per germline. After removal of 2 bases from V and 3 bases from J, the junction contained 2 bases not matched to a gene. CDR3 protein: CASSFGTIYEQYF. In DNA form, the CDR3 reads TGTGCCAGCAGCTTCGGGACTATCTACGAGCAGTACTTC.

The genes are TRBV28 and TRBJ1-4; D perhaps matches TRBD1 (6 bases). Germline V gene lookup returns CDR1 MDHEN and CDR2 SYDVKM. The CDR3 has 14 residues. The V and J ends lost 8 bases and 7 bases respectively, with 17 bases between them. The CDR3 protein is CASRAWGAGEKLFF. The CDR3 DNA reads as TGTGCCAGCCGAGCCTGGGGGGCGGGTGAAAAACTGTTTTTT.

This chain connects TRBV7-9 to TRBJ2-7; 8 bases align to TRBD1. The ends lost 5 bases at V and 7 bases at J; junction bases unmatched: 7. CDR3 length: 13 amino acids. Germline assignment: CDR1 SEHNR and CDR2 FQNEAQ (reference sequence). The CDR3 spells CASSVDRAGEQYF. CDR3 nucleotides: TGTGCCAGCAGCGTGGACAGGGCGGGAGAGCAGTACTTC.

The J gene is TRBJ2-7, the V gene TRBV19; a possible D gene is TRBD1 (6 bases). The germline V gene encodes CDR1 LNHDA and CDR2 SQIVND (reference sequence). This CDR3 has 12 residues. The V gene lost 10 bases and the J gene lost 5 bases, with 15 bases spanning the gap. The CDR3 is CATIGTFDEQYF. Written as DNA, the CDR3 is TGTGCCACCATAGGGACATTCGACGAGCAGTACTTC.

Here the CDR3 reads CASSPRQGGRYEQYF. The CDR3 DNA reads TGTGCCAGCAGCCCCCGTCAGGGAGGTCGGTACGAGCAGTACTTC. J is TRBJ2-7 and V is TRBV27, with D possibly TRBD2 on 6 matching bases. Germline CDR1 reads MNHEY; CDR2 reads SMNVEV (reference sequence). The CDR3 is 15 residues long. With 6 bases removed from V and 4 bases from J, the gap between germline ends came to 19 bases.

The V and J genes are TRBV5-5 and TRBJ2-7; 7 bases fit TRBD1. The V and J ends lost 4 bases and 2 bases, in that order; junction bases with no gene match: 6. The germline V gene has CDR1 SGHKS and CDR2 YYEKEE (reference sequence). CDR3 size: 14 residues. CDR3 protein: CASSPDRLTYEQYF. CDR3 in DNA: TGTGCCAGCAGCCCGGACAGGTTAACCTACGAGCAGTACTTC.

This clone was detected only once. The rearrangement links TRBV11-2 to TRBJ2-5; 14 positions agree with TRBD2. The J segment lost 4 bases and the V segment lost 5 bases, leaving 6 bases of the junction unmatched. Per germline, CDR1 SGHAT and CDR2 FQNNGV. The CDR3 spans 16 residues. As DNA, the CDR3 is TGTGCCAGCAGCGCGACTAGCGGGAGGGCCGGAGAGACCCAGTACTTC. Amino acids: CASSATSGRAGETQYF.

The J gene is TRBJ1-1, the V gene TRBV25-1; TRBD1 is a possible D gene (5 bases). Trimming left V 1 base short and J 2 bases short, with 8 bases between. The germline V gene encodes CDR1 MGHDK and CDR2 SYGVNS. This CDR3 contains 14 residues. In DNA form, the CDR3 reads TGTGCCAGCAGTGAATGGGGCACCAACACTGAAGCTTTCTTT. It specifies CASSEWGTNTEAFF.

The gene calls are TRBV7-9 and TRBJ2-3; D call uncertain. The germline V and J ends were trimmed by 5 bases and 3 bases, with 15 bases remaining between them. Germline-derived CDR1 and CDR2 are SEHNR and FQNEAQ (reference sequence). CDR3 length: 15 residues. The CDR3 region has the DNA TGTGCCAGCAGCCCTAGGGCCTTTTGGACAGATACGCAGTATTTT. Translated: CASSPRAFWTDTQYF.

V gene TRBV2 combines with J gene TRBJ2-1; TRBD1 might be the D (6 bases). V dropped 3 bases and J dropped 5 bases, with 11 bases sitting between them. The V gene's germline CDR1 is SNHLY and CDR2 FYNNEI. The CDR3 has 14 amino acids. This chain's CDR3 is CASSEWDTNNEQFF. The CDR3 bases are TGTGCCAGCAGTGAGTGGGACACCAACAATGAGCAGTTCTTC.

The CDR3 DNA is TGTGCCAGCAGGCCAATACGGACTAGCGGGAGTCCCTACGAGCAGTACTTC. It yields the protein CASRPIRTSGSPYEQYF. The chain employs TRBV27 and TRBJ2-7; 13 bases are shared with TRBD2. Trimming cost V 6 bases and J 2 bases; bases outside gene matches: 10. This CDR3 contains 17 residues. Per the germline V gene, CDR1 is MNHEY and CDR2 is SMNVEV (reference sequence).

Concerning this clone itself: This sample also contains other DNA sequences that code for the same CDR3. The rearrangement uses TRBV5-5 and TRBJ2-7; TRBD2 agrees at 13 bases. The J segment lost 1 base and the V segment lost 3 bases, leaving 1 base of the junction unmatched. Germline values: CDR1 SGHKS, CDR2 YYEKEE (reference sequence). This CDR3 is 15 amino acids long. As DNA, the CDR3 is TGTGCCAGCAGCTCGGGACTAGCGGGATCCTACGAGCAGTACTTC. This codes for CASSSGLAGSYEQYF.

J is TRBJ1-4 and V is TRBV28; D is undetermined. The V and J ends lost 2 bases and 3 bases respectively, with 10 bases between them. In germline, CDR1 is MDHEN, CDR2 SYDVKM. This CDR3 has 15 amino acids. In nucleotides, the CDR3 is TGTGCCAGCAGTTTAATTCGGGCACCTAATGAAAAACTGTTTTTT. This sequence encodes CASSLIRAPNEKLFF.

This chain uses TRBV7-6 with TRBJ2-7; no reliable D call. From germline, CDR1 is SGHVS and CDR2 FNYEAQ. Trimming stripped 0 bases from V and 0 bases from J, with 18 bases between. The CDR3 covers 18 residues. CDR3 in amino acids: CASSLAKLTGRSSYEQYF. In DNA, the CDR3 is TGTGCCAGCAGCTTAGCAAAGTTAACCGGGCGCAGCTCCTACGAGCAGTACTTC. Full variable domain (remainder filled in from reference TRBV7-6 and TRBJ2-7): GAGVSQSPRYKVTKRGQDVALRCDPISGHVSLYWYRQALGQGPEFLTYFNYEAQQDKSGLPNDRFSAERPEGSISTLTIQRTEQRDSAMYRCASSLAKLTGRSSYEQYFGPGTRLTVT.

This clone showed up just a few times. The sample has other DNA sequences that encode this CDR3 too. The chain couples TRBV27 to TRBJ1-1; 7 positions match TRBD1. Germline CDR1 and CDR2: MNHEY and SMNVEV (reference sequence). V shed 3 bases, J shed 4 bases, and the junction held 2 bases outside the gene matches. The CDR3 contains 13 residues. CDR3 DNA: TGTGCCAGCAGTTTGTCAGGGGGCACTGAAGCTTTCTTT. Protein sequence: CASSLSGGTEAFF.

The chain carries TRBV27 and TRBJ1-1; D is unclear. The V gene's germline CDR1 is MNHEY and CDR2 SMNVEV (reference sequence). With 1 base removed from V and 1 base from J, the gap between germline ends came to 13 bases. This CDR3 is 16 amino acids long. The CDR3 DNA follows: TGTGCCAGCAGTTTATATTCCGCGACCGGGAACACTGAAGCTTTCTTT. Its translation: CASSLYSATGNTEAFF.

J is TRBJ2-1 and V is TRBV7-9; 7 positions match TRBD2. This CDR3 contains 14 residues. Per the germline V gene, CDR1 is SEHNR and CDR2 is FQNEAQ (reference sequence). V dropped 5 bases and J dropped 2; count of bases not matched to a gene: 3. In DNA form, the CDR3 reads TGTGCCAGCAGCGCGGGACTACCCTACAATGAGCAGTTCTTC. It translates to CASSAGLPYNEQFF.

The chain recombines TRBV13 with TRBJ1-2; maybe TRBD1 (5 bases). The germline gives CDR1 PRHDT, CDR2 FYEKMQ (reference sequence). V lost 1 base, J lost 0 bases, and 12 bases lay in between. The CDR3 runs 16 residues. The CDR3 sequence is CASSLVGEFSNYGYTF. As DNA, the CDR3 is TGTGCCAGCAGCTTAGTAGGGGAGTTCTCTAACTATGGCTACACCTTC.